The clone carrying this TCR beta chain has a count of ten or more. The sample originates from a study of T cells in Graves' hyperthyroidism and ophthalmopathy. Looked up from germline, CDR1 is SQVTM and CDR2 is ANQGSEA. The CDR3 is 13 amino acids. With 7 bases removed from V and 1 base from J, the gap between germline ends came to 14 bases. PBMCs were derived from 9.5 to 10 ml fresh peripheral blood. From RNA transcripts, TCR beta CDR3 regions were amplified. An initial round of RT-PCR targeting the TCR CDR3 relied on the HTBI primer set. From the multiplex PCR reads, TCRdb called clonotypes with MiXCR, one entry per CDR3 protein. The sample has approximately 610,000 distinct CDR3 sequences, approximately 15% seen once.

This TCR was recovered from a woman aged 18-30 years with Graves' hyperthyroidism. This sequence joins TRBV29-1 and TRBJ2-7; D is possibly TRBD2 (7 bases). The sample consisted of blood. The CDR3 coding sequence is TGCAGCGCAAGGGGGGGAACATCCTACGAGCAGTACTTC. Translating it yields CSARGGTSYEQYF.